The sequence of this TCR beta chain was determined in a study of blood T cell repertoires in COVID-19. Participants came from about two dozen US areas, aged about 18 to 100 years. Some clones are missing from TCRdb's copy, which holds only in-frame ones; the method was immunoSEQ multiplex PCR. The profile shows hundreds of thousands of clones, 87% of them singletons. This clonotype originated in a woman between 18 and 29 years old with acute COVID-19. The sample was PBMCs or T cells enriched from blood (not recorded which).

The CDR3 loop is CASSYRYEQYF. For the CDR3, the DNA is TGTGCCAGCAGTTACCGGTACGAGCAGTACTTC. J is TRBJ2-7 and V is TRBV6-6; D not resolved. V dropped 2 bases and J dropped 4 bases, with 3 bases sitting between them. CDR1 is MNHNY, CDR2 SVGAGI, per germline (reference sequence). The CDR3 contains 11 residues.